This T cell receptor (beta chain) originates from a study of shared clonotypes between healthy human individuals. For the study at large: The donor pool was made up of a couple of women and a few men aged 18 to 49.

J was trimmed by 5 bases and V by 6 bases; bases with no gene match: 7. The length of the CDR3 is 16 residues. CDR1 and CDR2 from the germline V gene are MDHEN and SYDVKM. Repertoires were generated with immunoSEQ multiplex PCR, while TCRdb's copy carries only in-frame clones and drops some. Altogether 1,100,000 or so clones are present, 75% to 85% being singletons, with the ten largest covering 0.5% to 0.6%. This clone showed up just once. The chain joins TRBV28 to TRBJ2-1; 13 bases map to TRBD2. Specimen: memory CD4+ T cells from PBMCs. Subset here: CD45RA-negative fraction. This receptor was taken from a man aged 18 to 29 in good health. Some clones in this sample may be carry-over from other donors' samples. The CDR3 loop is CASSTPGLAGHNEQFF. DNA of the CDR3: TGTGCCAGCAGCACACCGGGACTAGCGGGACACAATGAGCAGTTCTTC.